This is a list of T cell receptor beta chains from one sample in a study of control samples from healthy donors and cancer patients. Repertoires were generated with immunoSEQ multiplex PCR, while TCRdb's copy carries only in-frame clones and drops some. The sample lists about 130,000 clones; around 92% were seen once. Source material: PBMCs. These receptor sequences come from a man aged 80 or over with head and neck cancer. CDR3s include the opening cysteine and the closing phenylalanine or tryptophan. The order of the fields is clone size, J gene, V gene, D gene, CDR3 DNA, CDR3 protein. D genes are given only for firm matches. Some rows have no size entry. The others give once, few or many, or a class for an expanded clone.

clone_size: .; j_call: TRBJ2-2; v_call: TRBV11-3; d_call: .; cdr3_nt: TGTGCCAGCAGCTTCGATGTCGGGGAGCTGTTTTTT; cdr3_aa: CASSFDVGELFF
clone_size: once; j_call: TRBJ2-2; v_call: TRBV7-2; d_call: .; cdr3_nt: TGTGCCAGCAGCTTAGAGAGCGGATACACCGGGGAGCTGTTTTTT; cdr3_aa: CASSLESGYTGELFF
clone_size: .; j_call: TRBJ1-5; v_call: TRBV19; d_call: .; cdr3_nt: TGTGCCAGTAGTATAGGTGGGGCCGTATATCAGCCCCAGCATTTT; cdr3_aa: CASSIGGAVYQPQHF
clone_size: once; j_call: TRBJ1-2; v_call: TRBV29-1; d_call: TRBD1; cdr3_nt: TGCAGCGTTGAAGTGAGGGACAGGGTTACTAACTATGGCTACACCTTC; cdr3_aa: CSVEVRDRVTNYGYTF
clone_size: .; j_call: TRBJ1-1; v_call: TRBV3-1/TRBV3-2; d_call: .; cdr3_nt: TGTGCCAGCAGCCAAGCACCCGGGACCCGAGGGGCTTTCTTT; cdr3_aa: CASSQAPGTRGAFF
clone_size: .; j_call: TRBJ2-7; v_call: TRBV12-3/TRBV12-4; d_call: .; cdr3_nt: TGTGCCAGCGATGACGGGGGGCACGGGGAGCAGTACTTC; cdr3_aa: CASDDGGHGEQYF
clone_size: .; j_call: TRBJ2-7; v_call: TRBV12-2; d_call: .; cdr3_nt: TGTGCAAGTCGCTCAAAAAGGGGTCCAGGGTGCTCCCACGAGCAGTACTTC; cdr3_aa: CASRSKRGPGCSHEQYF
clone_size: .; j_call: TRBJ1-1; v_call: TRBV5-5; d_call: .; cdr3_nt: TGTGCCAGCAGCCTCGTCCCGGCTGGGGGCACTGAAGCTTTCTTT; cdr3_aa: CASSLVPAGGTEAFF
clone_size: .; j_call: TRBJ2-2; v_call: TRBV19; d_call: .; cdr3_nt: TGTGCCAGTAGTATTCCTACAGGCGGTCTTGAGAACACCGGGGAGCTGTTTTTT; cdr3_aa: CASSIPTGGLENTGELFF
clone_size: once; j_call: TRBJ2-7; v_call: TRBV20-1; d_call: TRBD2; cdr3_nt: TGCAGTGCTAGTGCCCTAGCGGGAGGGTACGAGCAGTACTTC; cdr3_aa: CSASALAGGYEQYF
clone_size: .; j_call: TRBJ1-3; v_call: TRBV3-1/TRBV3-2; d_call: .; cdr3_nt: TGTGCCAGCAGCCAAGGCACGTACTCTGGAAACACCATATATTTT; cdr3_aa: CASSQGTYSGNTIYF
clone_size: .; j_call: TRBJ2-1; v_call: TRBV9; d_call: .; cdr3_nt: TGTGCCAGCAGCGTAGCTGGGCGGGCCCTGGGCAATGAGCAGTTCTTC; cdr3_aa: CASSVAGRALGNEQFF
clone_size: .; j_call: TRBJ2-2; v_call: TRBV24-1; d_call: .; cdr3_nt: TGTGCCACCAGTGACCCGAGGGCCGGGGAGCTGTTTTTT; cdr3_aa: CATSDPRAGELFF
clone_size: .; j_call: TRBJ1-1; v_call: TRBV5-1; d_call: .; cdr3_nt: TGCGCCAGCAGCTTGGAAGCGGGGAACACTGAAGCTTTCTTT; cdr3_aa: CASSLEAGNTEAFF
clone_size: .; j_call: TRBJ2-1; v_call: TRBV27; d_call: .; cdr3_nt: TGTGCCAGCAGGGGACTTGCCGGCAGCTCCTACAATGAGCAGTTCTTC; cdr3_aa: CASRGLAGSSYNEQFF
clone_size: once; j_call: TRBJ2-2; v_call: TRBV19; d_call: .; cdr3_nt: TGTGCCAGTACCCCGGGCGGAACCGGGGAGCTGTTTTTT; cdr3_aa: CASTPGGTGELFF
clone_size: .; j_call: TRBJ2-6; v_call: TRBV11-3; d_call: .; cdr3_nt: TGTGCCAGCAGCCACCCCGGTGGGGGCAACGTCCTGACTTTC; cdr3_aa: CASSHPGGGNVLTF
clone_size: .; j_call: TRBJ1-6; v_call: TRBV6-5; d_call: .; cdr3_nt: TGTGCCAGCATTACCCGGAATAATTCACCCCTCCACTTT; cdr3_aa: CASITRNNSPLHF
clone_size: .; j_call: TRBJ2-1; v_call: TRBV25-1; d_call: .; cdr3_nt: TGTGCCAGCAGTGAGTTCCGGGCGCTGAGCTCCTACAATGAGCAGTTCTTC; cdr3_aa: CASSEFRALSSYNEQFF
clone_size: .; j_call: TRBJ2-7; v_call: TRBV18; d_call: TRBD2; cdr3_nt: TGTGCCAGCTCATTCTTGAGCGGGAGCACCTCCTACGAGCAGTACTTC; cdr3_aa: CASSFLSGSTSYEQYF
clone_size: .; j_call: TRBJ2-3; v_call: TRBV27; d_call: TRBD2; cdr3_nt: TGTGCCAGCAGTTTATGGGGACTAGCGGGAGATACGCAGTATTTT; cdr3_aa: CASSLWGLAGDTQYF
clone_size: .; j_call: TRBJ1-2; v_call: TRBV3-1/TRBV3-2; d_call: .; cdr3_nt: TGTGCCAGCAGCCAAAAGTTGGGTTTTCCAAGCTATGGCTACACCTTC; cdr3_aa: CASSQKLGFPSYGYTF
clone_size: .; j_call: TRBJ1-1; v_call: TRBV3-1/TRBV3-2; d_call: .; cdr3_nt: TGTGCCAGCAGCCAAGATCTAAGGGAAGCTTTCTTT; cdr3_aa: CASSQDLREAFF
clone_size: .; j_call: TRBJ1-2; v_call: TRBV5-1; d_call: .; cdr3_nt: TGCGCCAGCAGCTTGGCCTCTAACTATGGCTACACCTTC; cdr3_aa: CASSLASNYGYTF
clone_size: few; j_call: TRBJ2-3; v_call: TRBV5-4; d_call: TRBD2; cdr3_nt: TGTGCCAGCAGCTTTACACCCGTCGGGGGGGGCACGCAGTATTTT; cdr3_aa: CASSFTPVGGGTQYF
clone_size: .; j_call: TRBJ2-3; v_call: TRBV5-1; d_call: .; cdr3_nt: TGCGCCAGCAGCTTGATTACGGAAAATACGCAGTATTTT; cdr3_aa: CASSLITENTQYF
clone_size: .; j_call: TRBJ2-2; v_call: TRBV25-1; d_call: .; cdr3_nt: TGTGCCAGCAGTGAAAGGGCAGGGGTCCTCACCGGGGAGCTGTTTTTT; cdr3_aa: CASSERAGVLTGELFF
clone_size: once; j_call: TRBJ2-2; v_call: TRBV6-4; d_call: .; cdr3_nt: TGTGCCAGCAGACCGGGACAGAACACCGGGGAGCTGTTTTTT; cdr3_aa: CASRPGQNTGELFF
clone_size: .; j_call: TRBJ2-1; v_call: TRBV11-2; d_call: .; cdr3_nt: TGTGCCAGCAGCTTAGCCCCTTCGGCGGGACTGAATGAGCAGTTCTTC; cdr3_aa: CASSLAPSAGLNEQFF
clone_size: .; j_call: TRBJ2-1; v_call: TRBV19; d_call: TRBD1; cdr3_nt: TGTGCCAGTAGTAAGAGGACAGGACAACGGTACAATGAGCAGTTCTTC; cdr3_aa: CASSKRTGQRYNEQFF
clone_size: .; j_call: TRBJ2-1; v_call: TRBV3-1/TRBV3-2; d_call: .; cdr3_nt: TGTGCCAGCAGCCAAGAGCCGGGAGCTTTAGATGAGCAGTTCTTC; cdr3_aa: CASSQEPGALDEQFF
clone_size: .; j_call: TRBJ1-1; v_call: TRBV10-3; d_call: .; cdr3_nt: TGTGCCATCGTCGGGGGCACTGAAGCTTTCTTT; cdr3_aa: CAIVGGTEAFF
clone_size: .; j_call: TRBJ2-3; v_call: TRBV5-1; d_call: .; cdr3_nt: TGCGCCAGCCTTATATCGGCACCAACAGATACGCAGTATTTT; cdr3_aa: CASLISAPTDTQYF
clone_size: .; j_call: TRBJ2-1; v_call: TRBV9; d_call: .; cdr3_nt: TGTGCCAGACTAAATGAGCAGTTCTTC; cdr3_aa: CARLNEQFF
clone_size: .; j_call: TRBJ2-3; v_call: TRBV3-1/TRBV3-2; d_call: TRBD2; cdr3_nt: TGTGCCAGCAGCCAAGGGATAGCTAGCGGGAGGGCCGTCGCGCAGTATTTT; cdr3_aa: CASSQGIASGRAVAQYF
clone_size: .; j_call: TRBJ1-1; v_call: TRBV11-2; d_call: .; cdr3_nt: TGTGCCAGCAGCTTAAACGGGGGGCTGGGGGAAGCTTTCTTT; cdr3_aa: CASSLNGGLGEAFF
clone_size: .; j_call: TRBJ1-4; v_call: TRBV10-3; d_call: .; cdr3_nt: TGTGCCATCAGTGGACAGTCAACTAATGAAAAACTGTTTTTT; cdr3_aa: CAISGQSTNEKLFF
clone_size: .; j_call: TRBJ1-6; v_call: TRBV15; d_call: .; cdr3_nt: TGTGCCACCAGCAGAGAAAATGTTGGGGTAAGTTCACCCCTCCACTTT; cdr3_aa: CATSRENVGVSSPLHF
clone_size: once; j_call: TRBJ1-1; v_call: TRBV12-3/TRBV12-4; d_call: .; cdr3_nt: TGTGCCAGCAGAAACACTGAAGCTTTCTTT; cdr3_aa: CASRNTEAFF
clone_size: .; j_call: TRBJ1-5; v_call: TRBV5-8; d_call: TRBD1; cdr3_nt: TGTGCCAGCAGCCCTAGGACAGGGAATCAGCCCCAGCATTTT; cdr3_aa: CASSPRTGNQPQHF
clone_size: .; j_call: TRBJ1-1; v_call: TRBV5-6; d_call: .; cdr3_nt: TGTGCCAGCAGCTTGGCCGGGGAGAGGGGGATGAACACTGAAGCTTTCTTT; cdr3_aa: CASSLAGERGMNTEAFF
clone_size: once; j_call: TRBJ1-2; v_call: TRBV7-8; d_call: .; cdr3_nt: TGTGCCAGCAGCTTAGCGCGGGCCGACGGGGGCTACACCTTC; cdr3_aa: CASSLARADGGYTF
clone_size: .; j_call: TRBJ1-1; v_call: TRBV6-2/TRBV6-3; d_call: TRBD1; cdr3_nt: TGTGCCAGCAGTTACTCGACAGGGACAGGGATTACTAACACTGAAGCTTTCTTT; cdr3_aa: CASSYSTGTGITNTEAFF
clone_size: .; j_call: TRBJ1-2; v_call: TRBV5-4; d_call: .; cdr3_nt: TGTGCCAGCAGCTTGGGGCGGGACTATGGCTACACCTTC; cdr3_aa: CASSLGRDYGYTF
clone_size: .; j_call: TRBJ2-3; v_call: TRBV6-5; d_call: .; cdr3_nt: TGTGCCAGCAGTCCCACCACAGATACGCAGTATTTT; cdr3_aa: CASSPTTDTQYF
clone_size: .; j_call: TRBJ2-6; v_call: TRBV27; d_call: .; cdr3_nt: TGTGCCAGCAGTTTAAAGGGCTCTGGGGCCAACGTCCTGACTTTC; cdr3_aa: CASSLKGSGANVLTF